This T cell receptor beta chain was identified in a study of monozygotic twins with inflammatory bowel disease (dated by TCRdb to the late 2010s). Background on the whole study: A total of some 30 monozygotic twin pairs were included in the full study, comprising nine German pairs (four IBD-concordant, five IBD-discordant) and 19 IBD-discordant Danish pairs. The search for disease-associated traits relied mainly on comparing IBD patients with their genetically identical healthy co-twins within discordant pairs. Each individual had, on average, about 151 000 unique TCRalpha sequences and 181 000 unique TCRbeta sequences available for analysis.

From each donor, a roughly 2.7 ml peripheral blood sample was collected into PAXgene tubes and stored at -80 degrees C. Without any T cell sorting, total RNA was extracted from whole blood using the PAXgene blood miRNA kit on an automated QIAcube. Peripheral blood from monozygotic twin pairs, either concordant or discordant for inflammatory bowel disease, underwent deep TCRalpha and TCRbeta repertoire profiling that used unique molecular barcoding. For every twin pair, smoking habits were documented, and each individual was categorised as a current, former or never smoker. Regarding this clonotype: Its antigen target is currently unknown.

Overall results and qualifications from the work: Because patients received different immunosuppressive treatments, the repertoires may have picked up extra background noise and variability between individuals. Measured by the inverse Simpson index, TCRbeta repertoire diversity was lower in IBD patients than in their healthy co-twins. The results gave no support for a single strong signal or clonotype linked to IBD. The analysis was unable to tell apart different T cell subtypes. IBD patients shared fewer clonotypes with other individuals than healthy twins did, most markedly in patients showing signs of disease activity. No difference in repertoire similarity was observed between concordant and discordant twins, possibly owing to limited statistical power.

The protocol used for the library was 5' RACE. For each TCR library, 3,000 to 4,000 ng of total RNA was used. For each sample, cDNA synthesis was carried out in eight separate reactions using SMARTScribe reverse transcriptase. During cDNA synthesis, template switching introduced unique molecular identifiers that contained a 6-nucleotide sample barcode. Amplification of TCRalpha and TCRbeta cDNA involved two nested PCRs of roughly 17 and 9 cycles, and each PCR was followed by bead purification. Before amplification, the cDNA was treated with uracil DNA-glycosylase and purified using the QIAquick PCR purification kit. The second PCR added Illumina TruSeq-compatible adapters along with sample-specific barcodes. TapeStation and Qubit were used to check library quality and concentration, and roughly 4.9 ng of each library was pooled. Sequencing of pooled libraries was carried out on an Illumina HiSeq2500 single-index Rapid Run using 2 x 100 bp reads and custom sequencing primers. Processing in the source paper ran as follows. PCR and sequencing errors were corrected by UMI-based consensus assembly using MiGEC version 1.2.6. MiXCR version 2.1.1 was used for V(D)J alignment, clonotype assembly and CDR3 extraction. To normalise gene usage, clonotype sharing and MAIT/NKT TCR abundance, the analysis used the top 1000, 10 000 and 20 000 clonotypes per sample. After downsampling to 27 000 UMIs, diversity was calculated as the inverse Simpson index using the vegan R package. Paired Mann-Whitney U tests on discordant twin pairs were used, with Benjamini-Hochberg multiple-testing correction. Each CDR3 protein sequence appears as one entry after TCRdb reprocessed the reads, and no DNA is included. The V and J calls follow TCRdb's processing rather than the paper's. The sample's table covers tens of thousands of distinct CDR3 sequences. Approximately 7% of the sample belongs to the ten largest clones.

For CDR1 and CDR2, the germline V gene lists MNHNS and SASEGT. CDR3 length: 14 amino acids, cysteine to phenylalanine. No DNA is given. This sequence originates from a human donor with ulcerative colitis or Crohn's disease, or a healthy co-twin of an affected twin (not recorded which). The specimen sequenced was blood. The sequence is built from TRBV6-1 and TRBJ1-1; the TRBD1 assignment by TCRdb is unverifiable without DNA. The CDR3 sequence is CASRRQALNTKAFF.